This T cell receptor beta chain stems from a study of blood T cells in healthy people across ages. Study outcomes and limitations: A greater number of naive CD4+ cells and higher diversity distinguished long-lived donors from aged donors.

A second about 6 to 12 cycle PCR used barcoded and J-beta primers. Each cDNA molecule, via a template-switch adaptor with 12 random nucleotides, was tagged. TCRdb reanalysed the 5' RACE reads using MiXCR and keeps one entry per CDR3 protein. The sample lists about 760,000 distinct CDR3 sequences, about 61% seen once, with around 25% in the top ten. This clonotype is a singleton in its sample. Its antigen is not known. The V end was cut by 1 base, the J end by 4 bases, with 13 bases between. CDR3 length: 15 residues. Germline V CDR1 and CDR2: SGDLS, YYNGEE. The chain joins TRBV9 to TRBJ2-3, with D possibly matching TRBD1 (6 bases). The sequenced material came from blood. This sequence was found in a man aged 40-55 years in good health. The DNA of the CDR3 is TGTGCCAGCAGCGTACAGGGGCCGTCGGCAGATACGCAGTATTTT. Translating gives CASSVQGPSADTQYF. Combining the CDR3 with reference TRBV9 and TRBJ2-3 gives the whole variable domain DSGVTQTPKHLITATGQRVTLRCSPRSGDLSVYWYQQSLDQGLQFLIQYYNGEERAKGNILERFSAQQFPDLHSELNLSSLELGDSALYFCASSVQGPSADTQYFGPGTRLTVL.